The next 25 T cell receptor beta chains were all read from a single sample in a study of T cell changes during pregnancy in multiple sclerosis. This table comes from immunoSEQ multiplex PCR, and its TCRdb copy is limited to in-frame clones, with some not included. The sample lists 65,000 to 90,000 clones, more than 90% occurring once. The sequenced sample was peripheral blood, obtained in the second trimester of pregnancy. These receptors were obtained from a female donor with multiple sclerosis, enrolled in a pregnancy study.

This clone showed up just a few times. The gene calls are TRBV7-3 and TRBJ2-2; D gene ambiguous. CDR1 is SGHTA, CDR2 FQGTGA, per germline. The CDR3 loop spans 13 amino acids. V gave up 1 base and J gave up 4 bases, with 4 bases separating them. Here the CDR3 reads CASSLILTGELFF. The DNA of the CDR3 is TGTGCCAGCAGCTTAATACTCACCGGGGAGCTGTTTTTT. The complete variable domain, with remaining parts taken from reference TRBV7-3 and TRBJ2-2, reads GAGVSQTPSNKVTEKGKYVELRCDPISGHTALYWYRQSLGQGPEFLIYFQGTGAADDSGLPNDRFFAVRPEGSVSTLKIQRTERGDSAVYLCASSLILTGELFFGEGSRLTVL.

CDR3 sequence reads: CASSREGHNLYEQYF. The CDR3 DNA reads as TGTGCCAGCTCACGGGAGGGACATAATCTCTACGAGCAGTACTTC. J is TRBJ2-7 and V is TRBV18, with D possibly TRBD2 on 7 matching bases. Germline V gives CDR1 KGHSH, CDR2 LQKENI. The CDR3 runs to 15 residues. The V end lost 4 bases, the J end lost 3 bases, and 16 bases lay between the germline ends. The entire variable domain, with the rest obtained from reference TRBV18 and TRBJ2-7, is as follows: NAGVMQNPRHLVRRRGQEARLRCSPMKGHSHVYWYRQLPEEGLKFMVYLQKENIIDESGMPKERFSAEFPKEGPSILRIQQVVRGDSAAYFCASSREGHNLYEQYFGPGTRLTVT.

The chain carries TRBV7-2 and TRBJ2-7, with 9 bases aligning to TRBD2. This CDR3 comprises 18 residues. Germline-derived CDR1 and CDR2 are SGHTA and FQGNSA. Unmatched junction bases numbered 13, after V lost 4 bases and J lost 0 bases. CDR3 loop: CASSSPRVAGENSYEQYF. CDR3 coding DNA: TGTGCCAGCAGCTCGCCCCGGGTAGCGGGGGAAAACTCCTACGAGCAGTACTTC.

This chain links TRBV5-1 with TRBJ2-5; tentatively, D is TRBD1 (7 bases). The germline V gene encodes CDR1 SGHRS and CDR2 YFSETQ. This CDR3 comprises 16 residues. V dropped 0 bases and J dropped 5 bases, with 17 bases sitting between them. Here the CDR3 DNA reads TGCGCCAGCAGCTTGGTAGGAGGGGGCCTCCAGGAGACCCAGTACTTC. Its protein product is CASSLVGGGLQETQYF.

The chain employs TRBV9 and TRBJ2-7; 9 nucleotides line up with TRBD1. Germline trimming cut 3 bases from V and 3 bases from J; bases unmatched to any gene: 4. The CDR3 length is 14 residues. CDR1 and CDR2 (germline): SGDLS, YYNGEE. The CDR3 bases are TGTGCCAGCAGCGCCGGGACAGGGCACTACGAGCAGTACTTC. Translating gives CASSAGTGHYEQYF.

The genes are TRBV19 and TRBJ2-3; 7 nucleotides match TRBD1. Trimming at V came to 3 bases and at J to 1 base, leaving 4 bases not matched to a gene. The germline CDR1 and CDR2 sequences are LNHDA and SQIVND (reference sequence). The CDR3 is 15 residues long. The CDR3, as DNA: TGTGCCAGTAGTATCCCCCAGGGGGGCACAGATACGCAGTATTTT. As protein: CASSIPQGGTDTQYF.

The chain has TRBV27 and TRBJ2-6; D is perhaps TRBD1 (6 bases). The CDR3 is made up of 18 amino acids. CDR1 is MNHEY, CDR2 SMNVEV, per germline (reference sequence). Trimming pared 7 bases from V and 4 bases from J, leaving 23 bases between. The CDR3 protein is CASTHRLAAQGGANVLTF. CDR3 DNA sequence: TGTGCCAGCACCCACCGCTTGGCAGCTCAGGGGGGGGCCAACGTCCTGACTTTC.

V gene TRBV7-3 combines with J gene TRBJ2-4, with D possibly TRBD1 on 7 matching bases. In germline, CDR1 is SGHTA, CDR2 FQGTGA. The V and J ends lost 5 bases and 6 bases respectively, with 17 bases between them. CDR3 size: 15 residues. Here the CDR3 reads CASSPQGGWGNIQYF. Here the CDR3 DNA reads TGTGCCAGCAGCCCCCAGGGGGGCTGGGGAAACATTCAGTACTTC.

The gene calls are TRBV6-6 and TRBJ1-3; possibly TRBD1 for D (5 bases). The CDR3 spans 13 residues. Germline V gives CDR1 MNHNY, CDR2 SVGAGI (reference sequence). Trimming took off 6 bases at V and 4 bases at J, with 10 bases between the two ends. As DNA, the CDR3 is TGTGCCAGCAGACCGACAGCGGGAAACACCATATATTTT. Translation gives CASRPTAGNTIYF.

This chain links TRBV6-1 with TRBJ2-3; the D gene is possibly TRBD2 (6 bases). Germline assignment: CDR1 MNHNS and CDR2 SASEGT. This CDR3 has 14 residues. With 6 bases removed from V and 4 bases from J, the gap between germline ends came to 14 bases. This CDR3 is CASRVTSSPDTQYF. CDR3 bases: TGTGCCAGCAGGGTGACTAGTTCCCCAGATACGCAGTATTTT.

This chain joins TRBV18 and TRBJ2-7; 7 nucleotides line up with TRBD2. Trimming at V came to 0 bases and at J to 4 bases, leaving 0 bases not matched to a gene. The germline V gene encodes CDR1 KGHSH and CDR2 LQKENI. The CDR3 length is 13 residues. Here the CDR3 reads CASSPPGGYEQYF. The CDR3 region has the DNA TGTGCCAGCTCACCACCGGGGGGGTACGAGCAGTACTTC.

The V gene is TRBV28, the J gene TRBJ1-2; D is uncertain. Germline assignment: CDR1 MDHEN and CDR2 SYDVKM. V lost 2 bases and J 6 bases, leaving 10 bases between the germline ends. The CDR3 is 13 amino acids. CDR3 sequence reads: CASSLNLYNGYTF. The CDR3 DNA reads as TGTGCCAGCAGTTTAAATTTATATAATGGCTACACCTTC.

This clone was seen once. The chain couples TRBV20-1 to TRBJ1-1; D is perhaps TRBD1 (5 bases). Per the germline V gene, CDR1 is DFQATT and CDR2 is SNEGSKA (reference sequence). This CDR3 is built from 11 residues. Trimming shortened V by 3 bases and J by 6 bases, and 8 bases separated the two germline ends. As DNA, the CDR3 is TGCAGTGCTAGGGGCAGGGCTGAAGCTTTCTTT. This encodes CSARGRAEAFF.

This chain links TRBV5-4 with TRBJ2-1, with 7 bases lining up with TRBD1. V shed 2 bases, J shed 1 base, and the junction held 6 bases outside the gene matches. This CDR3 spans 16 amino acids. CDR1 is SGHNT, CDR2 YYREEE, per germline (reference sequence). CDR3 residues: CASSLGQAVSYNEQFF. The CDR3 DNA reads as TGTGCCAGCAGCTTAGGACAGGCGGTTTCCTACAATGAGCAGTTCTTC.

The chain carries TRBV27 and TRBJ2-7; D remains ambiguous. From germline, CDR1 is MNHEY and CDR2 SMNVEV (reference sequence). The CDR3 contains 13 residues. Trimming removed 6 bases at V and 3 bases at J, with 12 bases between. This CDR3 reads CASSPGSYYEQYF. The CDR3 nucleotides read TGTGCCAGCAGCCCCGGGTCCTACTACGAGCAGTACTTC.

A single count supports this clone. The CDR3: CASSLTGSRANEQFF. CDR3 bases: TGTGCCAGTAGTCTGACAGGAAGCAGGGCCAATGAGCAGTTCTTC. The V call is TRBV19, the J call TRBJ2-1; a weak D match, TRBD1 (6 bases). Germline loops: CDR1 LNHDA, CDR2 SQIVND (reference sequence). V was trimmed by 5 bases and J by 6 bases, leaving 17 bases between them. CDR3 size: 15 residues.

V is TRBV10-3 and J is TRBJ2-7, with TRBD1 matching 9 bases. The CDR3 is 15 residues long. After removal of 10 bases from V and 7 bases from J, the junction contained 17 bases not matched to a gene. Looked up from germline, CDR1 is ENHRY and CDR2 is SYGVKD. The CDR3 region has the DNA TGTGCCACGATGTTCCGGGACAGGGAAGGGGGAGAGCAGTACTTC. It translates to CATMFRDREGGEQYF.

V is TRBV2 and J is TRBJ1-5, with 10 positions matching TRBD1. This CDR3 is built from 14 residues. J lost 11 bases, V lost 4 bases, and 8 bases had no gene match. Germline lookup yields CDR1 SNHLY and CDR2 FYNNEI. The CDR3, as DNA: TGTGCCAGCAGTGGGGACAGGGGAATCGGGGCCCAGCATTTT. Translating it yields CASSGDRGIGAQHF. Full variable domain (outside the CDR3, taken from reference TRBV2 and TRBJ1-5): EPEVTQTPSHQVTQMGQEVILRCVPISNHLYFYWYRQILGQKVEFLVSFYNNEISEKSEIFDDQFSVERPDGSNFTLKIRSTKLEDSAMYFCASSGDRGIGAQHFGDGTRLSIL.

The J gene is TRBJ1-2, the V gene TRBV4-1, with TRBD1 identical over 8 bases. The germline V gene has CDR1 MGHRA and CDR2 YSYEKL. Trimming cost V 3 bases and J 8 bases; bases outside gene matches: 11. The CDR3 is 15 residues long. CDR3 protein: CASSHQNRGERGYTF. The CDR3 region has the DNA TGCGCCAGCAGCCATCAGAACAGGGGGGAACGAGGCTACACCTTC.

The genes are TRBV12-5 and TRBJ2-1; D is possibly TRBD2 (6 bases). V gave up 1 base and J gave up 6 bases, with 13 bases separating them. The CDR3 consists of 15 residues. Germline CDR1 and CDR2: LGHNT and FRNRAP. The CDR3 coding sequence is TGTGCTAGTGGTTTGGACGGGTTAGCGGTCAATGAGCAGTTCTTC. Residues: CASGLDGLAVNEQFF.

The gene calls are TRBV28 and TRBJ1-2, with 10 bases identical to TRBD1. The CDR3 consists of 13 residues. Germline CDR1 MDHEN, CDR2 SYDVKM. V was clipped by 3 bases and J by 5 bases; unmatched bases: 0. The CDR3 DNA follows: TGTGCCAGCAGTTTGGACAGGGGGTATGGCTACACCTTC. It is translated as CASSLDRGYGYTF.

This chain joins TRBV5-6 and TRBJ2-7, with D unclear. CDR3 length: 15 residues. Germline loops: CDR1 SGHDT, CDR2 YYEEEE. The V gene lost 0 bases and the J gene lost 0 bases, with 10 bases spanning the gap. The CDR3 coding sequence is TGTGCCAGCAGCTTGGTGGAACAGACCTCCTACGAGCAGTACTTC. Amino acid sequence: CASSLVEQTSYEQYF. The full variable domain, with the rest looked up from reference TRBV5-6 and TRBJ2-7, is DAGVTQSPTHLIKTRGQQVTLRCSPKSGHDTVSWYQQALGQGPQFIFQYYEEEERQRGNFPDRFSGHQFPNYSSELNVNALLLGDSALYLCASSLVEQTSYEQYFGPGTRLTVT.

The chain employs TRBV12-2 and TRBJ2-7; the D call of TRBD2 is as the table states it, not checked on the DNA. TRBV12-2 is recorded as a pseudogene. The CDR3 has 18 residues. The CDR3 loop reads CASRLARSDSTEDYEQYF. The CDR3 coding sequence is TGTGCAAGTCGCTTGGCAAGATCGGACTCGACCGAAGACTACGAGCAGTACTTC.

The CDR3 here is CASSPRLSAENTEAFF. CDR3 DNA: TGTGCCAGCTCACCCCGTCTCAGCGCCGAGAACACTGAAGCTTTCTTT. This rearrangement joins TRBV18 to TRBJ1-1; no definite D call. Germline V lookup: CDR1 KGHSH, CDR2 LQKENI. The V end lost 3 bases, the J end lost 1 base, and 15 bases lay between the germline ends. The CDR3 has 16 amino acids.

The chain links TRBV4-3 to TRBJ2-1; 11 bases are shared with TRBD2. This CDR3 is 18 amino acids long. V shed 3 bases and J 7 bases; nucleotides not matched to a gene: 14. CDR1 is LGHNA and CDR2 is YSLEER in the germline V gene. The CDR3 DNA reads as TGCGCCAGCAGCCACCTGCTAGCGGGGGGCCCTAGGGGAAATGAGCAGTTCTTC. Its translation: CASSHLLAGGPRGNEQFF.